The T cell receptor (beta chain) described here comes from a study of radiotherapy plus CTLA-4 blockade in lung cancer. Sequencing used immunoSEQ multiplex PCR; TCRdb keeps in-frame clones, though not all of them. The sample consists of tens of thousands of clones, 65% to 80% of them appearing once. From germline, CDR1 is PRHDT and CDR2 FYEKMQ (reference sequence). The CDR3 covers 15 residues. V was pared by 5 bases and J by 6 bases, with 18 bases between. In this sample, this clone is medium-sized. This sample comprised peripheral blood, obtained from a patient treated with radiotherapy plus ipilimumab. The chain recombines TRBV13 with TRBJ2-3, with TRBD1 as a possible D gene (6 bases). The sequence came from a human donor with non-small cell lung cancer whose response to radiotherapy plus ipilimumab could not be evaluated. This chain's CDR3 is CASSPDRWSVDTQYF. The DNA for the CDR3 is TGTGCCAGCAGCCCTGACAGGTGGAGTGTCGATACGCAGTATTTT.